This T cell receptor beta chain is drawn from a study of identical twins. Template switching added a universal primer binding site, and final cDNA carried unique molecular identifiers. TCRdb processed the 5' RACE reads anew with MiXCR; each CDR3 protein has one entry. The sample shows approximately 1.8 million distinct CDR3 sequences, under 35% of them seen only once. Germline CDR1 and CDR2: DFQATT and SNEGSKA (reference sequence). This CDR3 is 15 amino acids long. The junction had 7 bases not matched to a gene; V was cut back by 3 bases and J by 1 base. As regards this clonotype: What it binds is not known.

Overall study results and limits: Out-of-frame alpha sequences shared by twins showed excess low generation probability. Cord blood beta clonotypes present at high abundance carried fewer insertions; no such pattern appeared in memory repertoires. Its conclusions, products of cross-sectional statistical analysis, did not come from following the same donors.

The specimen sequenced was cord blood. This clonotype was obtained from a newborn girl in good health. The genes are TRBV20-1 and TRBJ1-1; TRBD1 agrees at 8 bases. The CDR3 region has the DNA TGCAGTGCTAGGGATCCACAGGGGGGGAACACTGAAGCTTTCTTT. This encodes CSARDPQGGNTEAFF.